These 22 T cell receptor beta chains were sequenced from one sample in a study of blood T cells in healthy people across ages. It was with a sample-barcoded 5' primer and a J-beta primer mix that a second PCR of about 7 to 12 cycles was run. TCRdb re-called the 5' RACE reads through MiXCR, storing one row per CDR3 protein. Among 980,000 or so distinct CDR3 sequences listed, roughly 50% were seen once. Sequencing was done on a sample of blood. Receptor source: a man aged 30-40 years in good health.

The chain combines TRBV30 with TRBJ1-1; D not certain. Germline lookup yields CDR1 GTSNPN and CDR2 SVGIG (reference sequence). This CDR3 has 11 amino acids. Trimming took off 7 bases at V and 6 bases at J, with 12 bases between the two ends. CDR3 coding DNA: TGTGCCTCAACGAGGTCGGCTGAAGCTTTCTTT. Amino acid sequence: CASTRSAEAFF.

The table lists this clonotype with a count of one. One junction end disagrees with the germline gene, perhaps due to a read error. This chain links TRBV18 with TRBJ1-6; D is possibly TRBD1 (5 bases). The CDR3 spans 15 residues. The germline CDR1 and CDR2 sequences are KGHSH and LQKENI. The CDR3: CASSGGQSYNSLLHF. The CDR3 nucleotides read TGTGCCAGCTCAGGGGGTCAGTCCTATAATTCACTCCTCCACTTT. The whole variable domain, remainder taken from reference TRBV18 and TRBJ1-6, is NAGVMQNPRHLVRRRGQEARLRCSPMKGHSHVYWYRQLPEEGLKFMVYLQKENIIDESGMPKERFSAEFPKEGPSILRIQQVVRGDSAAYFCASSGGQSYNSLLHFGNGTRLTVT.

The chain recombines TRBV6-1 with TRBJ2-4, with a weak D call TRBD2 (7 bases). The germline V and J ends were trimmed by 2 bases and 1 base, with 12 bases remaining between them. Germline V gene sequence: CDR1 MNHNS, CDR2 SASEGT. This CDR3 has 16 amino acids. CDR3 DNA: TGTGCCAGCAGTGAACGAGGGGGGGGGGCCAAAAACATTCAGTACTTC. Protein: CASSERGGGAKNIQYF.

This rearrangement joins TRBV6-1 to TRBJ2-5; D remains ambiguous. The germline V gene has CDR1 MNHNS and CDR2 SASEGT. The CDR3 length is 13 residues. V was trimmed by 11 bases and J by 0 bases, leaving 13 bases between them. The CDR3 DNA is TGTGCCGGCTTTGCAGTGTACCAAGAGACCCAGTACTTC. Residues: CAGFAVYQETQYF.

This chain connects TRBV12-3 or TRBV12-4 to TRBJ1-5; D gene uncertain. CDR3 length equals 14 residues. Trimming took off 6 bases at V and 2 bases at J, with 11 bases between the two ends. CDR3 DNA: TGTGCCAGCAGCCAAGGGATGGGCAATCAGCCCCAGCATTTT. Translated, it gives CASSQGMGNQPQHF.

CDR3: CASSPRTVGSYNEQYF. Here the CDR3 DNA reads TGCGCCAGCAGTCCGAGGACAGTGGGGTCCTACAATGAGCAGTACTTC. V is TRBV4-3 and J is TRBJ2-7; perhaps TRBD1 as D (6 bases). Germline-derived CDR1 and CDR2 are LGHNA and YSLEER. The CDR3 is made up of 16 amino acids. V gave up 6 bases and J gave up 7 bases, with 25 bases separating them.

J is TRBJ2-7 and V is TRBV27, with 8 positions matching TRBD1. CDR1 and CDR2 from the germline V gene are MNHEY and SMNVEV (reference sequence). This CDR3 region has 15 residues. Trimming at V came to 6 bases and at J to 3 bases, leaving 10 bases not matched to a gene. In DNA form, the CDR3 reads TGTGCCAGCAGCCACGGCGGACAGGGAGTCTACGAGCAGTACTTC. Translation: CASSHGGQGVYEQYF.

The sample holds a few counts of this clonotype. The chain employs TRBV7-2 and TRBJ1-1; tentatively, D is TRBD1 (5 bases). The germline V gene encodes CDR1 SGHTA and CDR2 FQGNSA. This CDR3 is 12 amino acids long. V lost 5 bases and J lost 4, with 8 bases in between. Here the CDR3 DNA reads TGTGCCAGCAGCCGGGACCGCACTGAAGCTTTCTTT. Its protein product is CASSRDRTEAFF.

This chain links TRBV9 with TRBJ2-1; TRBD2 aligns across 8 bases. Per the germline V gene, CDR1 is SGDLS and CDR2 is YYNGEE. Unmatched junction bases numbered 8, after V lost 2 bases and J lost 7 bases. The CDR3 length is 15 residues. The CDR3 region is CASSVQAGGQNEQFF. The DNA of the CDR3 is TGTGCCAGCAGCGTCCAGGCGGGGGGCCAGAATGAGCAGTTCTTC.

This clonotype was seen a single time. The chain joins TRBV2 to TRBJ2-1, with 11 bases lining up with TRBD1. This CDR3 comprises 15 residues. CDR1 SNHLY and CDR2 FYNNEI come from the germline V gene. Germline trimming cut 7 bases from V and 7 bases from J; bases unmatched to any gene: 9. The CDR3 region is CASTLSGQGANEQFF. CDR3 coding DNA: TGTGCCAGCACGCTATCCGGACAGGGGGCAAATGAGCAGTTCTTC. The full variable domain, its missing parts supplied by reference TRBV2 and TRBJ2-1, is EPEVTQTPSHQVTQMGQEVILRCVPISNHLYFYWYRQILGQKVEFLVSFYNNEISEKSEIFDDQFSVERPDGSNFTLKIRSTKLEDSAMYFCASTLSGQGANEQFFGPGTRLTVL.

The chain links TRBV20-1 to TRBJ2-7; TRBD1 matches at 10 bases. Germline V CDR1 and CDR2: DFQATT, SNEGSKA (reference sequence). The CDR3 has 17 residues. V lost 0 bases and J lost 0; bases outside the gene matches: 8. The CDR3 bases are TGCAGTGCTAGAGAGTCTTTGGGGACAGGGGCCTCCTACGAGCAGTACTTC. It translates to CSARESLGTGASYEQYF.

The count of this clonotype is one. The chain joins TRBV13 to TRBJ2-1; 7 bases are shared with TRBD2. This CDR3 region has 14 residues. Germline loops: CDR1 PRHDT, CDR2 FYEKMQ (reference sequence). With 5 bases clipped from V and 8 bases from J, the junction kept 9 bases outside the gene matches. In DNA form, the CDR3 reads TGTGCCAGCAGCGTCAACGGGGGGAGGGATGAGCAGTTCTTC. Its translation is CASSVNGGRDEQFF.

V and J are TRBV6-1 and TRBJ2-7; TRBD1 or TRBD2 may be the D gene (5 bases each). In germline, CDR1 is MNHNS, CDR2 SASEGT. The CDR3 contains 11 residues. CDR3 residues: CVSGLSYEQYF. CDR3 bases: TGTGTTTCGGGGCTCTCCTACGAGCAGTACTTC.

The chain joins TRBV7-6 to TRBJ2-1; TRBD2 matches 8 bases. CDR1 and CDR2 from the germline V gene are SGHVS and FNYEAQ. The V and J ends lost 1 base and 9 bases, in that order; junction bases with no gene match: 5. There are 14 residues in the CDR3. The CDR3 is CASSLESAGGEQFF. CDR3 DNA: TGTGCCAGCAGCTTAGAATCGGCGGGGGGTGAGCAGTTCTTC. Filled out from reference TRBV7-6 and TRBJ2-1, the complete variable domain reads GAGVSQSPRYKVTKRGQDVALRCDPISGHVSLYWYRQALGQGPEFLTYFNYEAQQDKSGLPNDRFSAERPEGSISTLTIQRTEQRDSAMYRCASSLESAGGEQFFGPGTRLTVL.

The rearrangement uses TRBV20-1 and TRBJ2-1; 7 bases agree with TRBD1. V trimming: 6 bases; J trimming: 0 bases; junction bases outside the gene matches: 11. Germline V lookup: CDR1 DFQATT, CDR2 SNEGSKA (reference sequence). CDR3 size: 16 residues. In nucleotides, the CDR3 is TGCAGTGCCTTCGAGGTACAGGGGCTCTCCTACAATGAGCAGTTCTTC. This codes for CSAFEVQGLSYNEQFF.

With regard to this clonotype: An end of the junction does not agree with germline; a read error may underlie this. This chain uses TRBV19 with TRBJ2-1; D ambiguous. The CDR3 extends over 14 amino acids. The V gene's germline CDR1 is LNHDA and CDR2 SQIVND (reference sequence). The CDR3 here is CASSIDTEINEQFF. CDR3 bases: TGTGCCAGTAGTATAGATACAGAGATCAATGAGCAGTTCTTT.

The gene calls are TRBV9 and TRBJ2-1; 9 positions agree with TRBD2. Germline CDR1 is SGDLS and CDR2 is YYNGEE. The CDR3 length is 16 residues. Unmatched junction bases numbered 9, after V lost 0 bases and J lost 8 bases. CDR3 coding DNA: TGTGCCAGCAGCGTAGATTCTGCGGGGGGGTTGGATGAGCAGTTCTTC. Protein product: CASSVDSAGGLDEQFF.

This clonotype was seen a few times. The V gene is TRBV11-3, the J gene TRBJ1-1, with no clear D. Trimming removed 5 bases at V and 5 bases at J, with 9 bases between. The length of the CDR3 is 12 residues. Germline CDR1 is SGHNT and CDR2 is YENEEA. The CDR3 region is CASSRLVTEAFF. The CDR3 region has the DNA TGTGCCAGCAGCCGACTGGTAACTGAAGCTTTCTTT. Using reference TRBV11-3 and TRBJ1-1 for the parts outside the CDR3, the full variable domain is EAGVVQSPRYKIIEKKQPVAFWCNPISGHNTLYWYLQNLGQGPELLIRYENEEAVDDSQLPKDRFSAERLKGVDSTLKIQPAELGDSAVYLCASSRLVTEAFFGQGTRLTVV.

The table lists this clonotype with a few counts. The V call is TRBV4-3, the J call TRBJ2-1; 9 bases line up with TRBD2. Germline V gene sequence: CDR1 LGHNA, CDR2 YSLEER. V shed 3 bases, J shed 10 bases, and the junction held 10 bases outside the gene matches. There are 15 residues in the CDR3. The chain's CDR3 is CASSHAIAGAAEQFF. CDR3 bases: TGCGCCAGCAGCCATGCGATAGCGGGGGCGGCCGAGCAGTTCTTC.

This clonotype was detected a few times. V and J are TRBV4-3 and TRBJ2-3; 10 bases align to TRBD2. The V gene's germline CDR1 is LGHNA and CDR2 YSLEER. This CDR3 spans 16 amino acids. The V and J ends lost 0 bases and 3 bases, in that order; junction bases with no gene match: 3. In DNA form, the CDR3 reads TGCGCCAGCAGCCAAGATAGCGGGGGGAAAACAGATACGCAGTATTTT. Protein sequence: CASSQDSGGKTDTQYF.

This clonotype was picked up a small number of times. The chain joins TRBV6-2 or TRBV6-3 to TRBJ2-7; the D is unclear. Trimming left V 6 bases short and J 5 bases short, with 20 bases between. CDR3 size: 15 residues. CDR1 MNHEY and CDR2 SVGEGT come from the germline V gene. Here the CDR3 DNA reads TGTGCCAGCAGCCCCCTAGGATCTAATTTCGACGAGCAGTACTTC. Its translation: CASSPLGSNFDEQYF.

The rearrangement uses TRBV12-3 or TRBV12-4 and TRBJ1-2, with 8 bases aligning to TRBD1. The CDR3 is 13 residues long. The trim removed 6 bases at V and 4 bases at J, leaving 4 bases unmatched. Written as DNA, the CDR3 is TGTGCCAGCAGGGGGGGACAGGCCTATGGCTACACCTTC. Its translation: CASRGGQAYGYTF.